The clone carrying this T cell receptor beta chain showed up just a few times. Antigen unknown. Amplification used 60 Vbeta primers and 13 Jbeta primers. Sequencing was performed with immunoSEQ multiplex PCR; in TCRdb, only in-frame clones are kept and a portion is missing. The sample lists 130,000 or so clones; about four fifths were seen once. With 1 base clipped from V and 4 bases from J, the junction kept 6 bases outside the gene matches. Germline V gene lookup returns CDR1 SGHTA and CDR2 FQGTGA. There are 16 residues in the CDR3. This specimen comes from a study of cytomegalovirus exposure and HLA in healthy donors. Looking at the study overall: Within an early data release were about 85 million unique TCRs drawn from HLA-typed donors.

Study-wide results and limits: As was reported, the HLA-A and HLA-B alleles of most subjects were accurately predicted from TCR beta sequences. Listed as cytomegalovirus-associated were 150 to 200 TCR beta chains.

The J gene is TRBJ2-1, the V gene TRBV7-3; 8 bases agree with TRBD2. The material sequenced was PBMCs. The TCR comes from a young man in good health and CMV-seronegative. CDR3 amino acids: CASSLMREAAYNEQFF. The DNA of the CDR3 is TGTGCCAGCAGCTTAATGCGGGAGGCCGCGTACAATGAGCAGTTCTTC. Full variable domain (remainder filled in from reference TRBV7-3 and TRBJ2-1): GAGVSQTPSNKVTEKGKYVELRCDPISGHTALYWYRQSLGQGPEFLIYFQGTGAADDSGLPNDRFFAVRPEGSVSTLKIQRTERGDSAVYLCASSLMREAAYNEQFFGPGTRLTVL.